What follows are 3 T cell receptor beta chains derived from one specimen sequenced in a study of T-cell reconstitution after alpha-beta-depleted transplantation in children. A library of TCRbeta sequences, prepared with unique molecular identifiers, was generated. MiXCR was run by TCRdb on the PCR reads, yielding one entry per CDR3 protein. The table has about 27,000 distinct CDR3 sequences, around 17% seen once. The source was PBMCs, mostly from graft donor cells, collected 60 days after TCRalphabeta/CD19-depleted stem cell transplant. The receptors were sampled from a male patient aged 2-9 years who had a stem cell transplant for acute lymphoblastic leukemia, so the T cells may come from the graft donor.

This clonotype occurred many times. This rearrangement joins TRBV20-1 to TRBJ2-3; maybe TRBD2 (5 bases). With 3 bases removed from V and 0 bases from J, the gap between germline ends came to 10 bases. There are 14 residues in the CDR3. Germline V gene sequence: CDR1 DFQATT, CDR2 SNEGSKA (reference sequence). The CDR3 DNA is TGCAGTGCTAGCGGAGGTTTTAGCACAGATACGCAGTATTTT. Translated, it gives CSASGGFSTDTQYF.

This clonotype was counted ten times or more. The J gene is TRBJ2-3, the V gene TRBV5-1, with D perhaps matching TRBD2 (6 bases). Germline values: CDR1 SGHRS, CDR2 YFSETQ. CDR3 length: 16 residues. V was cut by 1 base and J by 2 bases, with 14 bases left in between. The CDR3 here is CASSLQPGLTTDTQYF. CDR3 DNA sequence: TGCGCCAGCAGCTTGCAGCCGGGACTTACCACAGATACGCAGTATTTT. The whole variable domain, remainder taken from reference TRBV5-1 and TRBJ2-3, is KAGVTQTPRYLIKTRGQQVTLSCSPISGHRSVSWYQQTPGQGLQFLFEYFSETQRNKGNFPGRFSGRQFSNSRSEMNVSTLELGDSALYLCASSLQPGLTTDTQYFGPGTRLTVL.

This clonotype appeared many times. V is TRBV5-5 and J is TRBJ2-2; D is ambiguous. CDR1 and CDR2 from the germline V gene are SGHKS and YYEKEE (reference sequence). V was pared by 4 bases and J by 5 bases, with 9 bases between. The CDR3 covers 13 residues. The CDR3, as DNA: TGTGCCAGCAGCCCTGTAAAGACCGGGGAGCTGTTTTTT. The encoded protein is CASSPVKTGELFF.